This T cell receptor beta chain was profiled in a study of technical replicates of blood from a few donors. From germline, CDR1 is GTSNPN and CDR2 SVGIG (reference sequence). The V gene lost 3 bases and the J gene lost 7 bases, with 16 bases spanning the gap. The CDR3 has 14 amino acids. Profiling relied on immunoSEQ multiplex PCR, and the TCRdb table lists in-frame clones only, not all of them. The sample holds over 10,000 clones, 85% to 95% seen once. Sequencing was done on a sample of PBMCs. The chain uses TRBV30 and TRBJ2-1; possibly TRBD2 for D (7 bases). This clonotype was sampled from a human donor in good health. CDR3 sequence reads: CAWRGGGSWNEQFF. The CDR3 region has the DNA TGTGCCTGGAGAGGCGGGGGCTCCTGGAATGAGCAGTTCTTC.